Sequencing of this T cell receptor beta chain was carried out in a study of blood T cell repertoires in COVID-19 (TCRdb year 2020). With respect to the entire study: The collaborator samples originated in the United States, Italy and Spain and spanned the acute and convalescent phases of COVID-19. Where available, HLA class I and class II types were taken from metadata supplied by the sample provider and were not determined by assay-based typing. A freely available public database, intended as a resource for researchers studying the immune response to SARS-CoV-2, is where the repertoires were released. The prospective study material was composed of cDNA or gDNA derived from T cells, B-cell-depleted T cells, or PBMCs. Nearly every sample came with metadata listing a de-identified subject ID, COVID-19 status, age in years and sex. Subjects who had been exposed to COVID-19, were actively infected with it, or had recovered from it provided the deeply sampled blood TCRbeta repertoires that made up the dataset. Samples were obtained from the ongoing ImmuneRACE study (first 160 participants) and from about 1,300 subjects provided by 6 global collaborators. Broad study findings and their caveats: Clinical and demographic metadata were provided uncurated, with the amount varying by source and participant.

A word on this clone: No cognate antigen has been identified for it. No qualities accompany the bases; no much larger clone lies one base away.

TCRbeta CDR3 regions were amplified from genomic DNA by means of the immunoSEQ Assay, a bias-controlled multiplex PCR. The paper's processing steps were these. Within the assay, amplification of reference gene primers was used to estimate how many nucleated cells each sample contained. Sequence reads were collapsed and filtered to measure the absolute abundance of every unique TCRbeta CDR3 rearrangement. Productive Simpson clonality was computed per sample as the square root of Simpson's diversity index over productive rearrangements. Entries here come from immuneACCESS through TCRdb and include only in-frame sequences with V and J called. Some clones fail to appear in such tables; in the studies checked, an unresolved V gene covers under half of the shortfall, and the cause of the remainder is unknown. That table furnishes V, J and clone size, whereas the DNA furnished D and trimming. In this sample the table shows roughly 400,000 clones, over 85% of which occur a single time. The ten top clones hold 1.7% of the sample.

Participants in the prospective study were aged 18 to 89 years, lived in more than 20 United States geographic areas, and enrolled through a virtual design. To assign participants to cohorts, the prospective study relied on clinical history that participants themselves reported in a screening survey and a study questionnaire. Recovered participants in ImmuneRACE Cohort 3 were defined as having two consecutive negative NP/OP PCR tests, clearance from a healthcare professional, or resolution of symptoms. Each participant in the prospective study had whole blood, serum and a nasopharyngeal or oropharyngeal swab collected by mobile phlebotomists. Additional blood draws and questionnaires over a roughly two-month period could optionally be provided by prospective study participants. Prospective study blood samples were shipped either frozen or at room temperature before DNA extraction. CDR1 and CDR2 are drawn from the germline V gene (reference sequence): LGHDT, YNNKEL. Its CDR3 holds 14 amino acids, cysteine through phenylalanine. Solely the CDR3 DNA is kept, with 42 bases framed from the first base. Between the V and J ends, shortened by 3 bases and 3 bases respectively, the junction contains 9 bases.

The clonotype comes from a woman aged 25-40 years who had recovered from COVID-19. The specimen sequenced was PBMCs or T cells enriched from blood (not recorded which). The chain is assembled from TRBV3-1 (or the pseudogene TRBV3-2) and TRBJ1-5, with TRBD1 as a weak D call on 5 bases. The CDR3 region reads CASSHQGTNQPQHF. The DNA sequence is as follows: TGTGCCAGCAGCCATCAGGGAACCAATCAGCCCCAGCATTTT.